This T cell receptor (beta chain) was obtained from a study of shared clonotypes between healthy human individuals. About this clone: Antigen: not known.

It was into CD45RA+ naive and CD45RA-negative memory subsets that the CD4+ cells were split. Study-level points and caveats: The low donor count limited represented genetic and exposure-history diversity.

Sorted subsets were amplified in replicate PCRs using approximately 0.2 ug DNA, 30,000 to 35,000 T cell genomes. Clones were read by immunoSEQ multiplex PCR, and TCRdb kept only the in-frame ones, dropping some. The sample yields 2.3 million or so clones, roughly 93% seen once. The CDR3 spans 17 residues. J lost 3 bases, V lost 5 bases, and 15 bases had no gene match. Germline lookup yields CDR1 MDHEN and CDR2 SYDVKM. The J gene is TRBJ2-7, the V gene TRBV28, with 8 bases aligning to TRBD1. The origin of this receptor is a man in his late teens or twenties in good health. Some clones in this sample may be carry-over from other donors' samples. The specimen sequenced was naive CD4+ T cells from PBMCs. Subset given: CD45RA+ positively selected. CDR3 in amino acids: CASSRHGTGGRHYEQYF. DNA of the CDR3: TGTGCCAGCAGTCGACACGGGACAGGCGGAAGGCACTACGAGCAGTACTTC. The full variable domain, its missing parts supplied by reference TRBV28 and TRBJ2-7, is DVKVTQSSRYLVKRTGEKVFLECVQDMDHENMFWYRQDPGLGLRLIYFSYDVKMKEKGDIPEGYSVSREKKERFSLILESASTNQTSMYLCASSRHGTGGRHYEQYFGPGTRLTVT.